This TCR beta chain was profiled in a study of immune evolution from preneoplasia to lung adenocarcinoma. Study background: HLA loss of heterozygosity: about 7% AIS, approximately 15% MIA, 30% to 35% ADC, none AAH.

Per the germline V gene, CDR1 is MNHEY and CDR2 is SVGAGI. V dropped 1 base and J dropped 4 bases, with 7 bases sitting between them. CDR3 length: 13 residues. Macro-dissection enriched premalignant or tumor cells before nucleic acid extraction. Study outcomes and limitations: Top clone frequencies peaked in normal lung, apparently declining through invasive adenocarcinoma. Compared with EGFR-mutant or double wild-type lesions, KRAS-mutant nodules were more clonal.

Regarding this clone: Its cognate antigen is unknown.

Sequencing was performed with immunoSEQ multiplex PCR; in TCRdb, only in-frame clones are kept and a portion is missing. The sample consists of a few thousand clones, about nine tenths of them appearing once. The TCR sequence derives from a donor aged 70 or over with lung adenocarcinoma. The sample was FFPE minimally invasive lung adenocarcinoma tissue. This sequence joins TRBV6-5 and TRBJ2-5, with a tentative D call TRBD2 (5 bases). The CDR3 DNA follows: TGTGCCAGCAGTTACTTGGCGGGAGAGACCCAGTACTTC. Its protein is CASSYLAGETQYF.